A single sample is the source of the 24 T cell receptor beta chains below, sequenced in a study of T cells after yellow fever vaccination. MiXCR was run by TCRdb on the 5' RACE reads, yielding one entry per CDR3 protein. The sample has hundreds of thousands of distinct CDR3 sequences, 8% to 9.5% seen once; the top ten hold approximately 15%. The material sequenced was PBMCs, taken more than 40 days after the first yellow fever vaccination. The source is a man aged 18 to 35 who received the YFV17D yellow fever vaccine.

This clonotype was detected a few times. The junction shows a germline mismatch at one end, possibly a read error. The chain has TRBV25-1 and TRBJ1-4; a weak D match, TRBD1 (6 bases). The length of the CDR3 is 15 residues. CDR1 and CDR2 from the germline V gene are MGHDK and SYGVNS. CDR3 in DNA: TGTGCCAGCAGCGAATCGGGCAGGGGCGGTGAAAAACTGTTTTTT. Translation gives CASSESGRGGEKLFF.

The rearrangement uses TRBV3-1 and TRBJ1-4; TRBD1 might be the D (6 bases). Germline V gene sequence: CDR1 LGHDT, CDR2 YNNKEL (reference sequence). This CDR3 region has 14 residues. The V end was cut by 3 bases, the J end by 8 bases, with 13 bases between. The CDR3 sequence: CASSQYRDEEKLFF. The CDR3 DNA follows: TGTGCCAGCAGCCAGTACAGGGATGAGGAAAAACTGTTTTTT.

This clonotype came up a few times. The chain links TRBV9 to TRBJ2-2; D is perhaps TRBD1 or TRBD2 (5 bases each). V was pared by 4 bases and J by 6 bases, with 22 bases between. This CDR3 region has 17 residues. Germline CDR1 is SGDLS and CDR2 is YYNGEE. CDR3 nucleotides: TGTGCCAGCAGCCCGAGGGGTAGGGGACCTTCGGCCGGGGAGCTGTTTTTT. This codes for CASSPRGRGPSAGELFF.

V usage is TRBV3-1 and J usage is TRBJ2-1; a possible D gene is TRBD2 (7 bases). This CDR3 is built from 16 residues. Germline assignment: CDR1 LGHDT and CDR2 YNNKEL (reference sequence). Trimming took off 1 base at V and 6 bases at J, with 16 bases between the two ends. CDR3 nucleotides: TGTGCCAGCAGCCAAGTAGGGGGGGAGGGGGGCAATGAGCAGTTCTTC. Translated: CASSQVGGEGGNEQFF.

The chain uses TRBV11-2 and TRBJ1-6, with TRBD1 as a possible D gene (5 bases). The CDR3 is 13 residues long. From germline, CDR1 is SGHAT and CDR2 FQNNGV. The V end lost 6 bases, the J end lost 8 bases, and 11 bases lay between the germline ends. Written as DNA, the CDR3 is TGTGCCAGCAGTACCGGGACGGATTCACCCCTCCACTTT. Its protein product is CASSTGTDSPLHF.

The rearrangement links TRBV4-1 to TRBJ1-2; 7 bases are shared with TRBD1. The CDR3 consists of 12 residues. Losses at the gene ends were 4 bases for V and 10 bases for J; bases not matched to a gene: 6. The germline CDR1 and CDR2 sequences are MGHRA and YSYEKL. The DNA for the CDR3 is TGCGCCAGCAGCCTCGGGGGGACAGACTACACCTTC. The encoded protein is CASSLGGTDYTF.

V gene TRBV12-3 or TRBV12-4 combines with J gene TRBJ2-1; D gene uncertain. The CDR3 loop spans 13 amino acids. With 3 bases removed from V and 4 bases from J, the gap between germline ends came to 7 bases. CDR3 nucleotide sequence: TGTGCCAGCAGTTTGTTAGTTTACAATGAGCAGTTCTTC. It codes for CASSLLVYNEQFF.

The chain uses TRBV6-5 and TRBJ2-1, with 8 nucleotides matching TRBD2. The V segment lost 0 bases and the J segment 7 bases; nucleotides outside the gene matches: 11. The CDR3 runs to 17 residues. Germline CDR1 reads MNHEY; CDR2 reads SVGAGI. The CDR3 DNA reads TGTGCCAGCAGTTACTCCCGTAGCGCGGGGGGCCTGAATGAGCAGTTCTTC. As protein: CASSYSRSAGGLNEQFF.

This clonotype was seen more than once but under ten times. V usage is TRBV21-1 and J usage is TRBJ1-5; TRBD1, as called in the table, went unchecked against the DNA. TRBV21-1 is termed a pseudogene. This CDR3 has 20 amino acids. CDR3 in amino acids: CASSKARQGGRDQFGQPQHF. The CDR3 DNA reads TGTGCCAGCAGCAAGGCAAGACAGGGGGGGAGGGATCAGTTCGGTCAGCCCCAGCATTTT.

The J gene is TRBJ1-5, the V gene TRBV6-2 or TRBV6-3, with D perhaps TRBD1 (5 bases). The germline V gene has CDR1 MNHEY and CDR2 SVGEGT. The CDR3 is made up of 15 amino acids. With 4 bases removed from V and 6 bases from J, the gap between germline ends came to 16 bases. The DNA of the CDR3 is TGTGCCAGCAGTTCCCGGGGGACCTTTCTTCAGCCCCAGCATTTT. It yields the protein CASSSRGTFLQPQHF.

This clonotype is a singleton in its sample. The chain employs TRBV2 and TRBJ1-1; D possibly corresponds to TRBD1 (6 bases). Germline V gene lookup returns CDR1 SNHLY and CDR2 FYNNEI. Trimming shortened V by 6 bases and J by 4 bases, and 9 bases separated the two germline ends. The CDR3 length is 12 residues. For the CDR3, the DNA is TGTGCCAGCAGGGACAGCTTCACTGAAGCTTTCTTT. It specifies CASRDSFTEAFF.

Only a few counts were recorded for this clonotype. The rearrangement uses TRBV12-3 or TRBV12-4 and TRBJ2-5, with D possibly TRBD2 on 5 matching bases. With 3 bases removed from V and 4 bases from J, the gap between germline ends came to 12 bases. This CDR3 has 14 residues. The CDR3 DNA sequence: TGTGCCAGCAGTTTCATCCGGGATCGAGAGACCCAGTACTTC. As protein: CASSFIRDRETQYF.

The table lists this clonotype with a few counts. The chain is built from TRBV12-3 or TRBV12-4 and TRBJ1-1; 8 bases align to TRBD1. This CDR3 comprises 15 residues. With 7 bases clipped from V and 4 bases from J, the junction kept 11 bases outside the gene matches. CDR3 residues: CASTLTGELSTEAFF. The CDR3 DNA sequence: TGTGCCAGCACCCTGACAGGGGAGTTAAGCACTGAAGCTTTCTTT.

The V and J genes are TRBV6-1 and TRBJ1-6; perhaps TRBD1 as D (5 bases). The CDR3 is made up of 15 amino acids. CDR1 is MNHNS, CDR2 SASEGT, per germline. V lost 6 bases and J lost 9, with 18 bases in between. CDR3 in amino acids: CASSWGVGRSSPLHF. The CDR3 region has the DNA TGTGCCAGCAGCTGGGGGGTGGGGAGAAGTTCACCCCTCCACTTT.

This clonotype was counted at least ten times. V is TRBV11-2 and J is TRBJ2-6; TRBD1 agrees at 9 bases. Germline lookup yields CDR1 SGHAT and CDR2 FQNNGV. This CDR3 has 19 amino acids. The junction had 11 bases not matched to a gene; V was cut back by 4 bases and J by 1 base. Here the CDR3 reads CASSSRGVDRGSGANVLTF. As DNA, the CDR3 is TGTGCCAGCAGCTCCCGAGGAGTGGACAGGGGTTCTGGGGCCAACGTCCTGACTTTC.

This clonotype appeared many times. The V gene is TRBV5-1, the J gene TRBJ1-1; D gene unclear. From germline, CDR1 is SGHRS and CDR2 YFSETQ. The V and J ends lost 0 bases and 7 bases respectively, with 10 bases between them. There are 13 residues in the CDR3. The CDR3 is CASSLASDNEAFF. The CDR3 nucleotides read TGCGCCAGCAGCTTGGCTTCTGACAATGAAGCTTTCTTT.

The genes are TRBV18 and TRBJ1-6; D is uncertain. CDR3 length: 15 amino acids. Between the trimmed V and J ends, which lost 6 bases and 0 bases, there was a span of 9 bases. Germline CDR1 KGHSH, CDR2 LQKENI. CDR3: CASSPRSSYNSPLHF. CDR3 DNA sequence: TGTGCCAGCTCCCCTAGGAGCTCCTATAATTCACCCCTCCACTTT.

This clonotype was recorded at least ten times. This chain connects TRBV20-1 to TRBJ1-5; D is uncertain. V lost 0 bases and J lost 0, with 3 bases in between. The CDR3 totals 13 residues. CDR1 is DFQATT, CDR2 SNEGSKA, per germline (reference sequence). The CDR3 loop is CSAREDSNQPQHF. DNA for the CDR3: TGCAGTGCTAGAGAAGATAGCAATCAGCCCCAGCATTTT.

CDR3 region: CASSPGGADNSPLHF. The CDR3 nucleotides read TGTGCCAGCTCACCAGGGGGTGCGGATAATTCACCCCTCCACTTT. This chain links TRBV18 with TRBJ1-6, with D perhaps TRBD1 (5 bases). In germline, CDR1 is KGHSH, CDR2 LQKENI. V gave up 2 bases and J gave up 5 bases, with 10 bases separating them. This CDR3 comprises 15 residues. Full variable domain (remainder filled in from reference TRBV18 and TRBJ1-6): NAGVMQNPRHLVRRRGQEARLRCSPMKGHSHVYWYRQLPEEGLKFMVYLQKENIIDESGMPKERFSAEFPKEGPSILRIQQVVRGDSAAYFCASSPGGADNSPLHFGNGTRLTVT.

Only a few counts were recorded for this clonotype. The gene calls are TRBV10-1 and TRBJ2-6; possibly TRBD1 for D (5 bases). V shed 2 bases and J shed 2 bases, with 7 bases lying between them. The CDR3 sequence is 15 residues long. Germline CDR1 reads WNHNN; CDR2 reads SYGVQD (reference sequence). CDR3 protein: CASSEGAAGANVLTF. CDR3 DNA: TGCGCCAGCAGTGAGGGGGCCGCTGGGGCCAACGTCCTGACTTTC.

This sequence joins TRBV12-3 or TRBV12-4 and TRBJ1-1, with a possible D match to TRBD1 (5 bases). Trimming removed 8 bases at V and 4 bases at J, with 14 bases between. This CDR3 spans 13 amino acids. The CDR3 DNA reads as TGTGCCAGCGGACATTCGACGATCACTGAAGCTTTCTTT. It codes for CASGHSTITEAFF.

This chain joins TRBV3-1 and TRBJ1-1; D remains unclear. This CDR3 spans 14 amino acids. CDR1 LGHDT and CDR2 YNNKEL come from the germline V gene (reference sequence). V lost 4 bases and J lost 5, with 14 bases in between. CDR3 in amino acids: CASSLQREWTEAFF. The CDR3 DNA sequence: TGTGCCAGCAGCCTACAAAGGGAGTGGACTGAAGCTTTCTTT.

This clonotype was found a few times. The genes are TRBV3-1 and TRBJ2-5, with 7 bases matching TRBD2. The CDR3 length is 14 residues. The germline CDR1 and CDR2 sequences are LGHDT and YNNKEL (reference sequence). V trimming: 6 bases; J trimming: 3 bases; junction bases outside the gene matches: 7. CDR3 region: CASRRDYLEETQYF. CDR3 nucleotide sequence: TGTGCCAGCAGGAGGGACTACCTAGAAGAGACCCAGTACTTC.

This clonotype appeared a few times. The chain combines TRBV5-1 with TRBJ1-6, with D possibly TRBD1 on 5 matching bases. Per the germline V gene, CDR1 is SGHRS and CDR2 is YFSETQ. Trimming removed 6 bases from V and 10 bases from J, with 14 bases in between. The CDR3 totals 13 residues. CDR3 protein: CASKVTVQSPLHF. DNA for the CDR3: TGCGCCAGCAAAGTGACAGTCCAATCACCCCTCCACTTT.